Listed below are T cell receptor beta chains from one sample, sequenced in a study of cytomegalovirus exposure and HLA in healthy donors. Only in-frame clones appear in the TCRdb table, and some are missing; sequencing was by immunoSEQ multiplex PCR. In the table there are tens of thousands of clones, 75% to 80% of which are singletons. Sequencing was carried out using PBMCs. Source of these receptors: a man aged 30-40 years in good health and CMV-seronegative. The CDR3 runs from the conserved cysteine through the conserved F or W. The D gene is left open where the match is weak.

v_gene: TRBV2; j_gene: TRBJ2-3; d_gene: TRBD2; CDR3aa: CASRTLDPWGGSTDTQYF
v_gene: TRBV5-1; j_gene: TRBJ1-4; d_gene: TRBD1; CDR3aa: CASSPQGQVLEKLFF
v_gene: TRBV18; j_gene: TRBJ1-2; d_gene: TRBD1; CDR3aa: CASSPSETGDGYTF
v_gene: TRBV6-5; j_gene: TRBJ2-7; d_gene: -; CDR3aa: CASSYSGDTTYEQYF
v_gene: TRBV7-6; j_gene: TRBJ2-7; d_gene: -; CDR3aa: CASSLFPGDSYEQYF
v_gene: TRBV10-3; j_gene: TRBJ2-5; d_gene: TRBD2; CDR3aa: CAISESERGGVETQYF
v_gene: TRBV27; j_gene: TRBJ2-3; d_gene: -; CDR3aa: CASSLLGRDADTQYF
v_gene: TRBV2; j_gene: TRBJ2-1; d_gene: TRBD1; CDR3aa: CASNGQGAVNEQFF
v_gene: TRBV5-5; j_gene: TRBJ1-4; d_gene: TRBD1; CDR3aa: CASSLGTGVGKLFF
v_gene: TRBV10-2; j_gene: TRBJ1-2; d_gene: TRBD1; CDR3aa: CASKDRAYGYTF
v_gene: TRBV7-9; j_gene: TRBJ1-1; d_gene: TRBD1; CDR3aa: CSNSLRADRVENAEAFF
v_gene: TRBV6-1; j_gene: TRBJ2-1; d_gene: -; CDR3aa: CAGAGSYNEQFF
v_gene: TRBV7-2; j_gene: TRBJ2-1; d_gene: TRBD1; CDR3aa: CASSWRQGGDEQFF
v_gene: TRBV29-1; j_gene: TRBJ1-6; d_gene: TRBD1; CDR3aa: CSVRTGTGGSPLHF
v_gene: TRBV5-1; j_gene: TRBJ2-7; d_gene: -; CDR3aa: CASSFSGDEFFEQYF
v_gene: TRBV7-8; j_gene: TRBJ1-1; d_gene: TRBD1; CDR3aa: CASSLPRQGANTEAFF
v_gene: TRBV13; j_gene: TRBJ2-3; d_gene: TRBD2; CDR3aa: CASSLGRGSLTDTQYF
v_gene: TRBV28; j_gene: TRBJ2-1; d_gene: TRBD2; CDR3aa: CASSLVGTSGSYEQFF
v_gene: TRBV14; j_gene: TRBJ1-1; d_gene: -; CDR3aa: CASSPQGSTEAFF
v_gene: TRBV5-5; j_gene: TRBJ2-7; d_gene: -; CDR3aa: CASSLEMGEAYEQYF
v_gene: TRBV7-2; j_gene: TRBJ1-1; d_gene: -; CDR3aa: CASSYSTLRTEAFF
v_gene: TRBV2; j_gene: TRBJ2-1; d_gene: -; CDR3aa: CASRLGVGNEQFF
v_gene: TRBV7-9; j_gene: TRBJ2-7; d_gene: -; CDR3aa: CASTGQFSSYEQYF
v_gene: TRBV27; j_gene: TRBJ2-7; d_gene: TRBD2; CDR3aa: CASSYTGGEQYF
v_gene: TRBV6-1; j_gene: TRBJ2-6; d_gene: -; CDR3aa: CASIEGGVGANVLTF
v_gene: TRBV28; j_gene: TRBJ2-2; d_gene: -; CDR3aa: CASSLTPAATGELFF
v_gene: TRBV6-1; j_gene: TRBJ1-1; d_gene: TRBD1; CDR3aa: CASREGQVNTEAFF
v_gene: TRBV13; j_gene: TRBJ1-2; d_gene: -; CDR3aa: CASSLVGQNVNYGYTF
v_gene: TRBV19; j_gene: TRBJ1-2; d_gene: -; CDR3aa: CASSPPGVSYGYTF
v_gene: TRBV30; j_gene: TRBJ2-7; d_gene: TRBD1; CDR3aa: CAWSRDRGIYEQYF
v_gene: TRBV11-3; j_gene: TRBJ2-1; d_gene: TRBD2; CDR3aa: CASSSSGVQNEQFF
v_gene: TRBV27; j_gene: TRBJ2-1; d_gene: -; CDR3aa: CASSTHGEVSQFF
v_gene: TRBV6-1; j_gene: TRBJ1-2; d_gene: -; CDR3aa: CASSEAPDSQGYTF
v_gene: TRBV30; j_gene: TRBJ2-2; d_gene: -; CDR3aa: CAWSGGLTGELFF
v_gene: TRBV5-6; j_gene: TRBJ2-1; d_gene: TRBD1; CDR3aa: CASSFRRGPPYNEQFF
v_gene: TRBV7-9; j_gene: TRBJ1-4; d_gene: -; CDR3aa: CASSSTQGGEKLFF
v_gene: TRBV30; j_gene: TRBJ1-5; d_gene: -; CDR3aa: CAWSTVFNQPQHF
v_gene: TRBV6-6; j_gene: TRBJ2-3; d_gene: -; CDR3aa: CASSSTGDRWGDTQYF
v_gene: TRBV27; j_gene: TRBJ1-2; d_gene: -; CDR3aa: CASSRGMNYGYTF
v_gene: TRBV14; j_gene: TRBJ1-5; d_gene: -; CDR3aa: CASSQEGGPQHF
v_gene: TRBV27; j_gene: TRBJ2-7; d_gene: -; CDR3aa: CASSVPGGGDEQYF
v_gene: TRBV5-1; j_gene: TRBJ2-6; d_gene: -; CDR3aa: CASSQGVTGANVLTF
v_gene: TRBV4-2; j_gene: TRBJ1-1; d_gene: TRBD1; CDR3aa: CASSLSQGAGSTEAFF
v_gene: TRBV29-1; j_gene: TRBJ1-5; d_gene: TRBD1; CDR3aa: CSVFDRAGNQPQHF